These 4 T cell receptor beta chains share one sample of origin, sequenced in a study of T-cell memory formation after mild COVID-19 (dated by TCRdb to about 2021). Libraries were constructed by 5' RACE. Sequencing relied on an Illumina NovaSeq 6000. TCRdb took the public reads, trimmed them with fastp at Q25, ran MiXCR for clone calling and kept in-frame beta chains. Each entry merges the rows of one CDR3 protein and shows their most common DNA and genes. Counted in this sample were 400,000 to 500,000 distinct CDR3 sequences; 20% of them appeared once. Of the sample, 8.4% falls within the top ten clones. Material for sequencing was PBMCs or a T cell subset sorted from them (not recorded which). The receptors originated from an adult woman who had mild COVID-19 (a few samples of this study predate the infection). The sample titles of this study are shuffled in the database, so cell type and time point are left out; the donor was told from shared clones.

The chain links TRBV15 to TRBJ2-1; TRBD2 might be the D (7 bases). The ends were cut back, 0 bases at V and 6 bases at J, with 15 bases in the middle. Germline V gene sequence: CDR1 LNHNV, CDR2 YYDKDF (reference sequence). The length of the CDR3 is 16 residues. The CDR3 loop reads CATSRDWGGPSNEQFF. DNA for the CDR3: TGTGCCACCAGCAGAGATTGGGGGGGGCCCAGCAATGAGCAGTTCTTC. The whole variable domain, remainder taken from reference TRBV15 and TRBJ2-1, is DAMVIQNPRYQVTQFGKPVTLSCSQTLNHNVMYWYQQKSSQAPKLLFHYYDKDFNNEADTPDNFQSRRPNTSFCFLDIRSPGLGDTAMYLCATSRDWGGPSNEQFFGPGTRLTVL.

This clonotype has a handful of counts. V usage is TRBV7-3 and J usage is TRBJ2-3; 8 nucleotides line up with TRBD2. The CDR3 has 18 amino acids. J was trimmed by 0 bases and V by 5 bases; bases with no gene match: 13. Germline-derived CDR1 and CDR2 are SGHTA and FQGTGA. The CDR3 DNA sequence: TGTGCCAGCAGCGTGTTAGCGGGGTTCCCTACTAGCACAGATACGCAGTATTTT. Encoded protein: CASSVLAGFPTSTDTQYF.

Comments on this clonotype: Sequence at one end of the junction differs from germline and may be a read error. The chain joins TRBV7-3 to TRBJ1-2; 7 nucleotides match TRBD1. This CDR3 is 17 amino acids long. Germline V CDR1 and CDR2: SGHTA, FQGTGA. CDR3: CASSLTIRDSNLYGYTF. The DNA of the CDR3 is TGCGCCAGCAGCTTGACGATCCGGGACAGTAACCTCTATGGCTACACCTTC.

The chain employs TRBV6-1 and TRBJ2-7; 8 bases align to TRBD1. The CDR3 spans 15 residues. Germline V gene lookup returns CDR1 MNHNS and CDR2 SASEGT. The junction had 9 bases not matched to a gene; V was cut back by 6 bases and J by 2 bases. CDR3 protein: CASRGGQGGAYEQYF. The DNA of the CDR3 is TGTGCCAGCAGAGGAGGACAGGGTGGAGCCTACGAGCAGTACTTC.